Presented here are 8 T cell receptor beta chains from one specimen sequenced in a study of beta chain features in type 1 diabetes. These receptors are not linked to any known antigen. Whole-study results and caveats: Type 1 diabetes patients had moderately but significantly shorter TCRB CDR3s in all four CD4+ subsets.

The study reverse transcribed the entire isolated RNA, so it sequenced expressed TCRB transcripts. Clones were read by immunoSEQ multiplex PCR, and TCRdb kept only the in-frame ones, dropping some. This sample carries about 390,000 clones, roughly 9.8% of them seen once, and the ten largest clones take less than 0.65%. The sequenced sample consisted of central memory CD4+ T cells from blood. These receptors were collected from a man aged 25 to 40 with type 1 diabetes.

The CDR3 nucleotides are TGTGCCAGTACCCCGAGAGCAAACCTCTATGGCTACACCTTC. Amino acid sequence: CASTPRANLYGYTF. This chain links TRBV19 with TRBJ1-2, with unresolved D. The CDR3 spans 14 residues. Germline V CDR1 and CDR2: LNHDA, SQIVND (reference sequence). Trimming removed 7 bases from V and 4 bases from J, with 16 bases in between.

The chain combines TRBV7-8 with TRBJ1-2, with 9 bases that match TRBD1. This CDR3 region has 16 residues. Germline V gene data show CDR1 as SGHVS and CDR2 as FQNEAQ. The junction had 7 bases not matched to a gene; V was cut back by 1 base and J by 4 bases. DNA for the CDR3: TGTGCCAGCAGCTTAGGCTCCGTGACAGGGGGCTATGGCTACACCTTC. Residues: CASSLGSVTGGYGYTF.

This clone was observed a handful of times. The chain carries TRBV5-6 and TRBJ1-2, with a possible D match to TRBD1 (5 bases). CDR1 and CDR2 from the germline V gene are SGHDT and YYEEEE. This CDR3 region has 15 residues. V was cut by 0 bases and J by 8 bases, with 17 bases left in between. Here the CDR3 DNA reads TGTGCCAGCAGCTTGGTTGTCAGGGATGTTTGGGGCTACACCTTC. It is translated as CASSLVVRDVWGYTF.

The chain uses TRBV4-2 and TRBJ1-2, with a weak D call TRBD1 (6 bases). CDR3 length: 13 amino acids. Trimming cost V 6 bases and J 7 bases, with 15 bases left between them. Germline V gene data show CDR1 as LGHNA and CDR2 as YNFKEQ. The DNA of the CDR3 is TGTGCCAGCAGGCAACAGGGAGAAAGTGGCTACACCTTC. This encodes CASRQQGESGYTF.

The gene calls are TRBV9 and TRBJ2-1; 8 bases agree with TRBD2. V shed 4 bases, J shed 4 bases, and the junction held 7 bases outside the gene matches. Germline-derived CDR1 and CDR2 are SGDLS and YYNGEE. The CDR3 runs 15 residues. The CDR3 is CASSHTSGPYNEQFF. The CDR3 DNA reads TGTGCCAGCAGCCATACTAGCGGACCTTACAATGAGCAGTTCTTC.

This rearrangement joins TRBV6-6 to TRBJ1-1, with 10 bases that match TRBD1. The germline V gene encodes CDR1 MNHNY and CDR2 SVGAGI (reference sequence). V lost 7 bases, J lost 1 base, and 6 bases stayed unmatched. The length of the CDR3 is 15 residues. The CDR3 reads CASTRTGGQNTEAFF. The CDR3 DNA sequence: TGTGCCAGCACCAGGACAGGGGGGCAGAACACTGAAGCTTTCTTT.

In its sample, this clone was seen many times. The rearrangement links TRBV5-6 to TRBJ1-3, with no clear D. Germline-derived CDR1 and CDR2 are SGHDT and YYEEEE. V gave up 2 bases and J gave up 5 bases, with 8 bases separating them. This CDR3 has 13 residues. In DNA form, the CDR3 reads TGTGCCAGCAGCTTTGGGTCGAGAAACACCATATATTTT. Encoded protein: CASSFGSRNTIYF. The variable domain in full, completed from reference TRBV5-6 and TRBJ1-3, reads DAGVTQSPTHLIKTRGQQVTLRCSPKSGHDTVSWYQQALGQGPQFIFQYYEEEERQRGNFPDRFSGHQFPNYSSELNVNALLLGDSALYLCASSFGSRNTIYFGEGSWLTVV.

This clone was counted a few times. The chain carries TRBV7-3 and TRBJ1-1; D is perhaps TRBD1 (6 bases). The CDR3 extends over 13 amino acids. V was clipped by 5 bases and J by 4 bases, with 11 bases between them. Per the germline V gene, CDR1 is SGHTA and CDR2 is FQGTGA. For the CDR3, the DNA is TGTGCCAGCAGCCTCGACAGGCCCACTGAAGCTTTCTTT. Its translation is CASSLDRPTEAFF.